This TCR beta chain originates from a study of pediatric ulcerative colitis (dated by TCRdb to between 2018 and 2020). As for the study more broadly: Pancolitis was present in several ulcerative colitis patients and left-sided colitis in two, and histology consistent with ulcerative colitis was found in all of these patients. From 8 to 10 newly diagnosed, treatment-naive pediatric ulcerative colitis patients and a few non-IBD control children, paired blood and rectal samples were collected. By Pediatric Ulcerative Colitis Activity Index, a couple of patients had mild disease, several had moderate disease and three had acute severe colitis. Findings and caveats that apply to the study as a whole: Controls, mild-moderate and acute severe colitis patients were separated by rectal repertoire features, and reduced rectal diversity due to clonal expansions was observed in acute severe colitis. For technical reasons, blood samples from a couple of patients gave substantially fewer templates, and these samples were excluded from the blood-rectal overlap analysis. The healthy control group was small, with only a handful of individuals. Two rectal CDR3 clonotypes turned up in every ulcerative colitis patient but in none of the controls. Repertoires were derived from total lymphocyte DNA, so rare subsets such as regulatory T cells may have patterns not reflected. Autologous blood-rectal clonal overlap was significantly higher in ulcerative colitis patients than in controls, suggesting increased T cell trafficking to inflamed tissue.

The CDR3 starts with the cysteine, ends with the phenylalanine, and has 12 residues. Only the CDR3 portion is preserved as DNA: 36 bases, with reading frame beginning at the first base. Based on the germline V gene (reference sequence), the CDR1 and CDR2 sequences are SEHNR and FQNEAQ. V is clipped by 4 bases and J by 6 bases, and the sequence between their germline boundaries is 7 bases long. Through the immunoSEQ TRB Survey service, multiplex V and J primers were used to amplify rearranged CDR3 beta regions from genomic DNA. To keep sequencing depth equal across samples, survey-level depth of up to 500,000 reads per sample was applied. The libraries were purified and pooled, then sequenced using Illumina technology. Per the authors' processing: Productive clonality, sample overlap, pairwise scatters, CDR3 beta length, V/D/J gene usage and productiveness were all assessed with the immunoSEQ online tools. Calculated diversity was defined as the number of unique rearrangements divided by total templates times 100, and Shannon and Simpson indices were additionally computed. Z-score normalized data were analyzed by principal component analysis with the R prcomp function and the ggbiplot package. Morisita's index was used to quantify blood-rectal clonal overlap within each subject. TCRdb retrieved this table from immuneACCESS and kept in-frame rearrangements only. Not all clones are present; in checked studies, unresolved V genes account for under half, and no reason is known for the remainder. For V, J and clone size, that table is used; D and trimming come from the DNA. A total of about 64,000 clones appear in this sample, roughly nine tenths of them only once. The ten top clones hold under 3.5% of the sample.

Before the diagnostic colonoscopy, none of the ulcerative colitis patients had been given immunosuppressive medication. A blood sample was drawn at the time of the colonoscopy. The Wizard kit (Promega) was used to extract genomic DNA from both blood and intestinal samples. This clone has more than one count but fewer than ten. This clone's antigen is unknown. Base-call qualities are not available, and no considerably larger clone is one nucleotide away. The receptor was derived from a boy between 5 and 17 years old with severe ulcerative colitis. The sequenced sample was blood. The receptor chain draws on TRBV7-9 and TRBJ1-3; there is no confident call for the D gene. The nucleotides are TGTGCCAGCAGCTCGGGCCTAAACACCATATATTTT. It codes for CASSSGLNTIYF.